This is a list of T cell receptor beta chains from one sample in a study of beta chain features in type 1 diabetes. Assay: immunoSEQ multiplex PCR; the TCRdb copy retains only in-frame clones and omits some. The sample holds roughly 400,000 clones; 8% to 10% are singletons and the top ten take approximately 0.55%. The sequencing sample was made of central memory CD4+ T cells from blood. These receptors came from a man under 40 with type 1 diabetes. CDR3s include the opening cysteine and the closing phenylalanine or tryptophan. The order of the fields is D gene, clone size, V gene, J gene, CDR3 protein, CDR3 DNA. A D gene is named only where the DNA matches it firmly. The listing skips clone size in some rows; elsewhere it reads once, few, many or a size class.

-	few	TRBV30	TRBJ2-3	CAWSRDMSTDTQYF	TGTGCCTGGTCCCGGGACATGAGCACAGATACGCAGTATTTT
-	-	TRBV15	TRBJ1-1	CATSSNTPGRRRGEAFF	TGTGCCACCAGCAGCAACACACCGGGACGACGGAGAGGGGAAGCTTTCTTT
-	-	TRBV5-1	TRBJ2-5	CASSLSGSGETQYF	TGCGCCAGCAGCTTGTCCGGGTCCGGAGAGACCCAGTACTTC
-	few	TRBV7-2	TRBJ1-1	CASSSRNTEAFF	TGTGCCAGCAGCTCCAGGAACACTGAAGCTTTCTTT
TRBD2	few	TRBV5-1	TRBJ2-4	CASSFERDVKNIQYF	TGCGCCAGCAGCTTTGAGCGGGATGTCAAAAACATTCAGTACTTC
-	many	TRBV2	TRBJ2-2	CASSVLGQGNTGELFF	TGTGCCAGCAGTGTGTTGGGTCAGGGTAACACCGGGGAGCTGTTTTTT
-	-	TRBV4-3	TRBJ1-4	CASGRSGTGEKLFF	TGCGCCAGCGGGAGAAGTGGCACAGGTGAAAAACTGTTTTTT
TRBD1	-	TRBV7-9	TRBJ1-1	CASSSVPGQGASTEAFF	TGTGCCAGCAGCTCTGTCCCGGGACAGGGGGCGAGCACTGAAGCTTTCTTT
-	few	TRBV19	TRBJ2-1	CASSGAGMSSYNEQFF	TGTGCCAGTAGTGGGGCAGGCATGAGCTCCTACAATGAGCAGTTCTTC
TRBD1	few	TRBV5-1	TRBJ2-7	CASGDSSYEQYF	TGCGCCTCCGGGGACAGCTCCTACGAGCAGTACTTC
TRBD2	-	TRBV28	TRBJ2-2	CASSFSGGRTGELFF	TGTGCCAGCAGTTTCAGCGGGGGCCGTACCGGGGAGCTGTTTTTT
-	-	TRBV9	TRBJ2-7	CASSVGPEPYEQYF	TGTGCCAGCAGCGTAGGTCCGGAGCCCTACGAGCAGTACTTC
-	-	TRBV21-1	TRBJ2-7	CASSSRGRGCEQYF	TGTGCCAGCAGCTCCAGGGGGCGAGGGTGCGAGCAGTACTTC
-	many	TRBV10-3	TRBJ2-7	CAIRPRSQGDEQYF	TGTGCCATCAGGCCTAGGTCGCAGGGCGACGAGCAGTACTTC
TRBD2	-	TRBV28	TRBJ2-4	CASSLWLAGGPGTPKNIQYF	TGTGCCAGCAGTTTATGGCTGGCGGGAGGGCCGGGTACTCCCAAAAACATTCAGTACTTC
TRBD1	-	TRBV6-5	TRBJ1-5	CASSPGQGNGQPQHF	TGTGCCAGCAGCCCCGGACAGGGAAATGGACAGCCCCAGCATTTT
TRBD1	-	TRBV2	TRBJ2-3	CASRDDRGGTDTQYF	TGTGCCAGCAGGGATGACAGGGGGGGCACAGATACGCAGTATTTT
-	few	TRBV7-2	TRBJ1-3	CASSSTGNSGNTIYF	TGTGCCAGCAGCTCAACCGGGAACTCTGGAAACACCATATATTTT
-	few	TRBV19	TRBJ2-5	CASSERQRETRGTQYF	TGTGCCAGTAGTGAGAGACAGCGAGAAACCCGTGGGACCCAGTACTTC
-	many	TRBV2	TRBJ1-1	CASTLQGGRTEAFF	TGTGCCAGCACCTTACAAGGAGGGAGGACTGAAGCTTTCTTT
-	many	TRBV27	TRBJ1-4	CASSRHHRDTNEKLFF	TGTGCCAGCAGTCGCCATCACAGGGATACTAATGAAAAACTGTTTTTT
-	few	TRBV5-1	TRBJ2-7	CASRGGRAEQYF	TGCGCCAGCAGGGGAGGACGGGCCGAGCAGTACTTC
TRBD2	-	TRBV7-3	TRBJ2-7	CASSRDLAVTYEQYF	TGTGCCAGCAGCCGAGATCTAGCGGTTACCTACGAGCAGTACTTC
-	-	TRBV4-1	TRBJ2-5	CASSQVIRERQYF	TGCGCCAGCAGCCAAGTAATTAGGGAGAGACAGTACTTC
-	-	TRBV29-1	TRBJ2-7	CSVDGGGIYEQYF	TGCAGCGTTGATGGAGGGGGCATATACGAGCAGTACTTC
TRBD1	-	TRBV12-5	TRBJ2-5	CASGPGTGSGIQETQYF	TGTGCTAGTGGTCCCGGGACAGGGTCAGGTATACAAGAGACCCAGTACTTC
-	-	TRBV6-1	TRBJ2-7	CAISEGDYEQYF	TGTGCCATCAGTGAAGGAGACTACGAGCAGTACTTC
-	few	TRBV6-1	TRBJ1-1	CASSELPGFSLNTEAFF	TGTGCCAGCAGTGAATTGCCCGGTTTCAGCTTGAACACTGAAGCTTTCTTT
-	few	TRBV27	TRBJ2-3	CASSFGDITDTQYF	TGTGCCAGCAGTTTCGGGGACATCACAGATACGCAGTATTTT
TRBD1	many	TRBV2	TRBJ1-4	CASSGDREKLFF	TGTGCCAGCAGTGGGGACAGGGAAAAACTGTTTTTT
-	few	TRBV7-3	TRBJ2-1	CASSLKAAFRVGEQFF	TGTGCCAGCAGCTTAAAAGCGGCATTTAGGGTGGGTGAGCAGTTCTTC
TRBD1	-	TRBV6-6	TRBJ2-7	CASSSGQGASYEQYF	TGTGCCAGCAGTTCCGGACAGGGGGCTAGCTACGAGCAGTACTTC
-	-	TRBV28	TRBJ2-1	CASRSSYNEQFF	TGTGCCAGCAGGTCTAGCTACAATGAGCAGTTCTTC
-	many	TRBV27	TRBJ2-7	CASSSNRIHEQYF	TGTGCCAGCAGTTCCAATAGGATCCACGAGCAGTACTTC
-	many	TRBV2	TRBJ2-7	CASSEEFEQYF	TGTGCCAGCAGTGAAGAGTTCGAGCAGTACTTC
TRBD1	-	TRBV11-2	TRBJ2-1	CASSSGQANEQFF	TGTGCCAGCAGCTCAGGACAGGCCAATGAGCAGTTCTTC
TRBD1	many	TRBV10-3	TRBJ1-2	CAIRPGQGGGGYTF	TGTGCCATCAGGCCGGGACAGGGTGGAGGAGGCTACACCTTC
-	few	TRBV2	TRBJ2-3	CATRRRPEADTQYF	TGTGCCACCCGTCGGCGGCCTGAGGCAGATACGCAGTATTTT
-	few	TRBV18	TRBJ1-1	CASSPQGTEAFF	TGTGCCAGCTCACCACAGGGAACTGAAGCTTTCTTT
-	-	TRBV4-2	TRBJ2-2	CASSLEKTAGELFF	TGTGCCAGCAGCCTAGAAAAAACCGCCGGGGAGCTGTTTTTT
-	-	TRBV7-2	TRBJ2-7	CASSRIRDPSLGDEQYF	TGTGCCAGCAGTCGCATCCGGGACCCTTCCTTAGGGGACGAGCAGTACTTC
-	few	TRBV4-2	TRBJ2-1	CASSPRTDYNEQFF	TGTGCCAGCAGCCCCCGGACAGATTACAATGAGCAGTTCTTC
-	few	TRBV29-1	TRBJ1-1	CSVEVSLDRAWEAFF	TGCAGCGTTGAAGTCTCTCTCGACCGGGCTTGGGAAGCTTTCTTT
-	few	TRBV6-6	TRBJ2-3	CASSSSTFTDTQYF	TGTGCCAGCAGTTCCTCCACCTTCACAGATACGCAGTATTTT
TRBD2	few	TRBV5-4	TRBJ2-7	CASSLPGLAGTFTYEQYF	TGTGCCAGCAGCTTACCGGGACTAGCGGGTACCTTCACCTACGAGCAGTACTTC
TRBD1	few	TRBV4-2	TRBJ2-7	CASSLTGVGYEQYF	TGTGCCAGCAGCTTGACAGGGGTTGGGTACGAGCAGTACTTC
-	few	TRBV27	TRBJ2-1	CASTAPGKARENEQFF	TGTGCCAGCACCGCCCCAGGGAAAGCAAGGGAGAATGAGCAGTTCTTC
-	few	TRBV6-1	TRBJ2-5	CASAGLETQYF	TGTGCCAGCGCGGGTTTGGAGACCCAGTACTTC
TRBD2	-	TRBV19	TRBJ2-1	CASSSGRYNEQFF	TGTGCCAGCTCCTCCGGGAGGTACAATGAGCAGTTCTTC
TRBD1	-	TRBV5-8	TRBJ2-7	CASSLAGTGTRNEQYF	TGTGCCAGCAGCTTGGCCGGGACAGGGACGCGGAACGAGCAGTACTTC
TRBD1	few	TRBV10-3	TRBJ2-1	CALGTGQGSNEQFF	TGTGCCCTCGGTACGGGACAGGGAAGCAATGAGCAGTTCTTC
TRBD2	-	TRBV28	TRBJ2-1	CASSSPGLAINEQFF	TGTGCCAGCAGTTCGCCGGGACTAGCAATCAATGAGCAGTTCTTC
-	-	TRBV7-8	TRBJ2-3	CASSLARSTDTQYF	TGTGCCAGCAGCTTGGCCCGGAGCACAGATACGCAGTATTTT
TRBD2	many	TRBV5-4	TRBJ2-1	CASSLAGSYNEQFF	TGTGCCAGCAGCTTAGCGGGATCATACAATGAGCAGTTCTTC